These 21 T cell receptor beta chains originate from one sample sequenced in a study of beta chain features in type 1 diabetes. Of the isolated RNA, all was reverse transcribed, and so the sequenced material was expressed TCRB transcripts. Using immunoSEQ multiplex PCR, the repertoire was profiled, and TCRdb retains in-frame clones only, with some absent. The sample includes roughly 400,000 clones, roughly 16% seen only once; the top ten take 0.019%. The sequencing input was naive CD4+ T cells from blood. The receptors stem from a woman in her late teens or twenties in good health.

The chain is built from TRBV5-1 and TRBJ1-1, with TRBD1 as a possible D gene (5 bases). The CDR3 totals 16 residues. Trimming shortened V by 4 bases and J by 3 bases, and 19 bases separated the two germline ends. Per germline, CDR1 SGHRS and CDR2 YFSETQ. The CDR3, as DNA: TGCGCCAGCAGCCCGGGGCACACAGGCGGGGACACTGAAGCTTTCTTT. The encoded protein is CASSPGHTGGDTEAFF.

The chain has TRBV27 and TRBJ2-1; perhaps TRBD1 as D (6 bases). V was cut by 7 bases and J by 9 bases, with 22 bases left in between. CDR1 is MNHEY and CDR2 is SMNVEV in the germline V gene (reference sequence). The CDR3 is 15 residues long. The CDR3 protein is CASTISQGRGTEQFF. CDR3 in DNA: TGTGCCAGCACCATCTCACAGGGTAGAGGTACTGAGCAGTTCTTC.

This clone came up a few times. V gene TRBV4-1 combines with J gene TRBJ2-1, with TRBD2 identical over 7 bases. V shed 0 bases, J shed 3 bases, and the junction held 8 bases outside the gene matches. Germline values: CDR1 MGHRA, CDR2 YSYEKL. This CDR3 contains 17 residues. This CDR3 reads CASSQDSGGSIYNEQFF. Written as DNA, the CDR3 is TGCGCCAGCAGCCAAGATTCGGGCGGGAGCATCTACAATGAGCAGTTCTTC.

There are a few counts of this clone. The same CDR3 also results from other DNA sequences found in this sample. The J gene is TRBJ2-7, the V gene TRBV30; 9 bases align to TRBD2. The V and J ends lost 1 base and 2 bases, in that order; junction bases with no gene match: 3. The germline V gene encodes CDR1 GTSNPN and CDR2 SVGIG (reference sequence). This CDR3 comprises 14 residues. The CDR3 DNA reads TGTGCCTGGAGTGCGGGACTAGCCCCCTACGAGCAGTACTTC. Its protein product is CAWSAGLAPYEQYF. The full variable domain, with the rest looked up from reference TRBV30 and TRBJ2-7, is SQTIHQWPATLVQPVGSPLSLECTVEGTSNPNLYWYRQAAGRGLQLLFYSVGIGQISSEVPQNLSASRPQDRQFILSSKKLLLSDSGFYLCAWSAGLAPYEQYFGPGTRLTVT.

V is TRBV2 and J is TRBJ1-5; D ambiguous. From germline, CDR1 is SNHLY and CDR2 FYNNEI. CDR3 length: 11 residues. The V and J ends lost 9 bases and 3 bases respectively, with 6 bases between them. The CDR3 nucleotides are TGTGCCAGTCGAGACAATCAGCCCCAGCATTTT. Translated: CASRDNQPQHF.

The J gene is TRBJ1-2, the V gene TRBV7-2; 10 nucleotides line up with TRBD1. V lost 2 bases and J lost 4; bases outside the gene matches: 4. The CDR3 is made up of 15 amino acids. The germline gives CDR1 SGHTA, CDR2 FQGNSA. CDR3 bases: TGTGCCAGCAGCTTATCGACAGGGGGCGCCTATGGCTACACCTTC. It is translated as CASSLSTGGAYGYTF.

The chain links TRBV6-1 to TRBJ2-7; possibly TRBD1 for D (6 bases). This CDR3 region has 14 residues. Germline CDR1 is MNHNS and CDR2 is SASEGT. With 6 bases removed from V and 3 bases from J, the gap between germline ends came to 15 bases. CDR3 loop: CASRAIQGFYEQYF. The CDR3 region has the DNA TGTGCCAGCAGAGCCATACAGGGCTTCTACGAGCAGTACTTC.

This clone came up a few times. The rearrangement joins TRBV6-5 to TRBJ1-5, with unresolved D. The ends were cut back, 3 bases at V and 3 bases at J, with 9 bases in the middle. The germline CDR1 and CDR2 sequences are MNHEY and SVGAGI. The CDR3 is 14 residues long. The CDR3 protein is CASSYRSYNQPQHF. In DNA, the CDR3 is TGTGCCAGCAGTTATAGGAGTTACAATCAGCCCCAGCATTTT.

The chain joins TRBV30 to TRBJ2-1; TRBD2 matches at 10 bases. CDR1 GTSNPN and CDR2 SVGIG come from the germline V gene (reference sequence). This CDR3 is built from 15 residues. Trimming cost V 3 bases and J 7 bases; bases outside gene matches: 9. CDR3 sequence: CAWSEGLAGVNEQFF. The CDR3 nucleotides are TGTGCCTGGAGCGAGGGGCTAGCGGGAGTTAATGAGCAGTTCTTC. The whole variable domain, remainder taken from reference TRBV30 and TRBJ2-1, is SQTIHQWPATLVQPVGSPLSLECTVEGTSNPNLYWYRQAAGRGLQLLFYSVGIGQISSEVPQNLSASRPQDRQFILSSKKLLLSDSGFYLCAWSEGLAGVNEQFFGPGTRLTVL.

This chain connects TRBV7-3 to TRBJ2-2; D unclear. The V and J ends lost 4 bases and 1 base respectively, with 7 bases between them. In germline, CDR1 is SGHTA, CDR2 FQGTGA. The CDR3 loop spans 14 amino acids. CDR3 sequence: CASSSRLNTGELFF. In DNA form, the CDR3 reads TGTGCCAGCAGCTCACGGTTGAACACCGGGGAGCTGTTTTTT. Full variable domain (missing parts from reference TRBV7-3 and TRBJ2-2): GAGVSQTPSNKVTEKGKYVELRCDPISGHTALYWYRQSLGQGPEFLIYFQGTGAADDSGLPNDRFFAVRPEGSVSTLKIQRTERGDSAVYLCASSSRLNTGELFFGEGSRLTVL.

The chain has TRBV5-6 and TRBJ2-3, with 9 bases fitting TRBD1. V trimming: 3 bases; J trimming: 4 bases; junction bases outside the gene matches: 6. Germline loops: CDR1 SGHDT, CDR2 YYEEEE. CDR3 length: 15 amino acids. The CDR3 DNA reads as TGTGCCAGCAGCTGGGCCGGGACAGGGTCAGATACGCAGTATTTT. This translates into CASSWAGTGSDTQYF.

This clone appeared a few times. V is TRBV18 and J is TRBJ2-3; 9 nucleotides agree with TRBD1. This CDR3 contains 14 residues. Germline-derived CDR1 and CDR2 are KGHSH and LQKENI. V dropped 3 bases and J dropped 6; count of bases not matched to a gene: 4. The CDR3 is CASSPGTGPDTQYF. CDR3 coding DNA: TGTGCCAGCTCACCGGGGACAGGGCCTGATACGCAGTATTTT.

This chain connects TRBV28 to TRBJ1-2; D uncertain. Trimming pared 8 bases from V and 7 bases from J, leaving 23 bases between. This CDR3 has 15 amino acids. Germline V gene lookup returns CDR1 MDHEN and CDR2 SYDVKM. The CDR3 DNA follows: TGTGCCAGCTCATCTTTCGGGGATACCTTTTCTGGCTACACCTTC. The encoded protein is CASSSFGDTFSGYTF.

This clone has a handful of counts. The V and J genes are TRBV7-9 and TRBJ2-5; D is ambiguous. CDR1 is SEHNR, CDR2 FQNEAQ, per germline (reference sequence). Trimming removed 3 bases at V and 4 bases at J, with 6 bases between. This CDR3 region has 12 residues. The CDR3 nucleotides read TGTGCCAGCAGCTTTAGTAGAGAGACCCAGTACTTC. It is translated as CASSFSRETQYF.

The J gene is TRBJ2-7, the V gene TRBV5-1, with TRBD2 matching 7 bases. The V gene's germline CDR1 is SGHRS and CDR2 YFSETQ. The CDR3 is 15 amino acids. V dropped 0 bases and J dropped 4; count of bases not matched to a gene: 7. The CDR3 protein is CASSLEVAGPYEQYF. The DNA for the CDR3 is TGCGCCAGCAGCTTGGAAGTAGCGGGTCCATACGAGCAGTACTTC.

This clone has more than one count but fewer than ten. The chain has TRBV7-3 and TRBJ2-3; TRBD2 matches 8 bases. Looked up from germline, CDR1 is SGHTA and CDR2 is FQGTGA. This CDR3 comprises 18 residues. Losses at the gene ends were 5 bases for V and 9 bases for J; bases not matched to a gene: 22. CDR3 in DNA: TGTGCCAGCAGCCCCTCGGTTGGGGTAGCGGGAATTGCTGAAACGCAGTATTTT. Translated, it gives CASSPSVGVAGIAETQYF.

Written as DNA, the CDR3 is TGTGCCAGCAGCCAAAACACAGATACGCAGTATTTT. It codes for CASSQNTDTQYF. This chain links TRBV28 with TRBJ2-3, with D hard to call. The CDR3 is made up of 12 amino acids. V lost 6 bases, J lost 2 bases, and 6 bases lay in between. Per germline, CDR1 MDHEN and CDR2 SYDVKM.

This clone was seen a handful of times. This chain connects TRBV5-1 to TRBJ1-5; perhaps TRBD1 as D (5 bases). Per germline, CDR1 SGHRS and CDR2 YFSETQ. The CDR3 sequence is 13 residues long. Trimming pared 0 bases from V and 7 bases from J, leaving 8 bases between. As DNA, the CDR3 is TGCGCCAGCAGCTTGGCGGGGGAACAGCCCCAGCATTTT. Residues: CASSLAGEQPQHF.

The chain recombines TRBV5-1 with TRBJ2-7; D possibly corresponds to TRBD2 (6 bases). The V gene's germline CDR1 is SGHRS and CDR2 YFSETQ. This CDR3 contains 15 residues. The ends were cut back, 3 bases at V and 1 base at J, with 14 bases in the middle. This CDR3 is CASSWGTVESYEQYF. CDR3 nucleotide sequence: TGCGCCAGCAGCTGGGGGACTGTGGAGTCCTACGAGCAGTACTTC.

CDR3 nucleotides: TGTGCCAGCAGCTTATCCGCGGGAGTTCTCTACGAGCAGTACTTC. Its translation: CASSLSAGVLYEQYF. V gene TRBV13 combines with J gene TRBJ2-7; TRBD2 agrees at 7 bases. This CDR3 has 15 amino acids. Germline V gives CDR1 PRHDT, CDR2 FYEKMQ (reference sequence). The J segment lost 3 bases and the V segment lost 2 bases, leaving 7 bases of the junction unmatched. Supplemented by reference TRBV13 and TRBJ2-7, the full variable domain reads AAGVIQSPRHLIKEKRETATLKCYPIPRHDTVYWYQQGPGQDPQFLISFYEKMQSDKGSIPDRFSAQQFSDYHSELNMSSLELGDSALYFCASSLSAGVLYEQYFGPGTRLTVT.

In its sample, this clone was seen a few times. This chain links TRBV14 with TRBJ1-3; D is uncertain. The length of the CDR3 is 12 residues. V lost 4 bases to trimming and J lost 4 bases, with 5 bases between them. Germline lookup yields CDR1 SGHDN and CDR2 FVKESK. The DNA for the CDR3 is TGTGCCAGCAGCCCACGGGGAAACACCATATATTTT. Translated: CASSPRGNTIYF.